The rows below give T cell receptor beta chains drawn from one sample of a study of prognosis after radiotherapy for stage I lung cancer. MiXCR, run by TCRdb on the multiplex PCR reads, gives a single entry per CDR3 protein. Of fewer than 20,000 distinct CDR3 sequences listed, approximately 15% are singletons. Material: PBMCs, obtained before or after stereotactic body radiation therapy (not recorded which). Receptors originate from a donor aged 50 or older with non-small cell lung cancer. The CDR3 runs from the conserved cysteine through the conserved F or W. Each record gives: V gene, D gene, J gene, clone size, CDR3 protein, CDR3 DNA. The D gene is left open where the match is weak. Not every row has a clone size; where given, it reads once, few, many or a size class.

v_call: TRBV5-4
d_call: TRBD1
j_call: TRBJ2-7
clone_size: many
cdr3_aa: CASSLGGTGRKYF
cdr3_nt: TGTGCCAGCAGCTTGGGGGGGACAGGGAGGAAGTATTTC

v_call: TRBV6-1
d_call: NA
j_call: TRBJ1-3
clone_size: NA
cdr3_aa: CASGSGSGNTIYF
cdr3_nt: TGTGCCAGCGGCTCGGGCTCTGGAAACACCATATATTTT

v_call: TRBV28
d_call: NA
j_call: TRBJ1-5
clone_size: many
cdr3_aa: CASTPRNLTVRQPQHF
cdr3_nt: TGTGCCAGCACCCCCCGAAACCTGACAGTACGTCAGCCCCAGCATTTT

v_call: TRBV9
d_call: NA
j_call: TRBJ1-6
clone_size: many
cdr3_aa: CASSPAMTHNSPLHF
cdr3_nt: TGTGCCAGCAGCCCTGCCATGACCCATAATTCACCCCTCCACTTT

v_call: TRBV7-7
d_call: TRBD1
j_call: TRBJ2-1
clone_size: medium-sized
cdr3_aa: CASSPLGQGGVNEQFF
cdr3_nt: TGTGCCAGCAGCCCACTGGGACAGGGGGGAGTCAATGAGCAGTTCTTC

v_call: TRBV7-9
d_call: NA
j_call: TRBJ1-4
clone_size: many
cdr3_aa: CASSLGSVTNEKLFF
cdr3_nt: TGTGCCAGCAGCTTAGGTTCAGTGACCAATGAAAAACTGTTTTTT

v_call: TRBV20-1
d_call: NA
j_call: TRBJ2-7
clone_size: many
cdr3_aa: CSAKALRGGLYEQYF
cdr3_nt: TGCAGTGCCAAAGCCCTACGCGGCGGGCTATACGAGCAGTACTTC

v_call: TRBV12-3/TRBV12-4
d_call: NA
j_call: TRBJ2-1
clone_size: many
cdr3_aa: CASSLQNTIGNEQFF
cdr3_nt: TGTGCCAGCAGTTTACAGAACACAATCGGAAATGAGCAGTTCTTC

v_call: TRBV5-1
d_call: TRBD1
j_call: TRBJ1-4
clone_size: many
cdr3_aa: CASSSGQGLGAEKLFF
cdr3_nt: TGCGCCAGCAGCTCGGGACAGGGATTGGGCGCGGAAAAACTGTTTTTT

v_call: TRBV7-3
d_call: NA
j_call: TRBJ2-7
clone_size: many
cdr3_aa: CASSLISGTYEQYF
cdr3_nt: TGTGCCAGCAGCTTAATTTCAGGGACCTACGAGCAGTACTTC

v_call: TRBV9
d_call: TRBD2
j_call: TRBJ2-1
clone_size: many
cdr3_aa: CASSTVAGRGGEQFF
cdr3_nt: TGTGCCAGCAGCACGGTAGCGGGAAGGGGCGGTGAGCAGTTCTTC

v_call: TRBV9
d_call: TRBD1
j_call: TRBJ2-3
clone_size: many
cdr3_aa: CASSVRTGSTDTQYF
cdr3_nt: TGTGCCAGCAGCGTGCGGACAGGAAGCACAGATACGCAGTATTTT